A selection of T cell receptor beta chains follows, all from one sample in a study of shared clonotypes between healthy human individuals. TCRdb keeps only in-frame clones here, not all; method: immunoSEQ multiplex PCR. The profile shows 450,000 to 600,000 clones, more than 65% of them singletons. Sample: PBMCs. These receptors were taken from a woman aged 40-49 years in good health. Some clones in this sample may be carry-over from other donors' samples. The CDR3 runs from the conserved cysteine through the conserved F or W. A D gene is named only where the DNA matches it firmly. Size is stated for part of the rows, as once, few or many counts, or as a class when the clone is expanded.

j_call: TRBJ1-1
clone_size: .
d_call: .
v_call: TRBV4-2
cdr3_nt: TGTGCCAGCAGCCAAGAATTTGGGGGGAACACTGAAGCTTTCTTT
cdr3_aa: CASSQEFGGNTEAFF

j_call: TRBJ1-2
clone_size: .
d_call: .
v_call: TRBV5-5
cdr3_nt: TGTGCCAGCAGCCCCTTAGGGGCTATAAACTATGGCTACACCTTC
cdr3_aa: CASSPLGAINYGYTF

j_call: TRBJ2-7
clone_size: once
d_call: .
v_call: TRBV5-1
cdr3_nt: TGCGCCAGCAGCTTGGTGGCCCAGGGAGAGCAGTACTTC
cdr3_aa: CASSLVAQGEQYF

j_call: TRBJ1-4
clone_size: .
d_call: .
v_call: TRBV19
cdr3_nt: TGTGCCAGTAGTACCCCCTCGGGTGCAGGGCTTTTTTATGAAAAACTGTTTTTT
cdr3_aa: CASSTPSGAGLFYEKLFF

j_call: TRBJ2-3
clone_size: .
d_call: .
v_call: TRBV27
cdr3_nt: TGTGCCAGCAGTTCCCTACTCCCAGGGTTGGTACTTACAGATACGCAGTATTTT
cdr3_aa: CASSSLLPGLVLTDTQYF

j_call: TRBJ1-4
clone_size: .
d_call: .
v_call: TRBV7-8
cdr3_nt: TGTGCCAGCACTCTCAGTGGGACCTATAATGAAAAACTGTTTTTT
cdr3_aa: CASTLSGTYNEKLFF

j_call: TRBJ1-2
clone_size: .
d_call: .
v_call: TRBV28
cdr3_nt: TGTGCCAGCACTCTACAGGGACCCAGGGCTATTTATGGCTACACCTTC
cdr3_aa: CASTLQGPRAIYGYTF

j_call: TRBJ2-6
clone_size: .
d_call: .
v_call: TRBV19
cdr3_nt: TGTGCCAGTAGTATGTGGGGGGCTGGGTCCAACGTCCTGACTTTC
cdr3_aa: CASSMWGAGSNVLTF

j_call: TRBJ2-5
clone_size: .
d_call: .
v_call: TRBV7-9
cdr3_nt: TGTGCTGCCCGCAGCCAAGAGACCCAGTACTTC
cdr3_aa: CAARSQETQYF

j_call: TRBJ2-5
clone_size: once
d_call: TRBD2
v_call: TRBV19
cdr3_nt: TGTGCCAGTAGTATAGTCGGGACTAGCGGGGGGGGCCAAGAGACCCAGTACTTC
cdr3_aa: CASSIVGTSGGGQETQYF

j_call: TRBJ2-7
clone_size: .
d_call: .
v_call: TRBV7-9
cdr3_nt: TGTGCCAGCAGCTTAGGGCTCGCCTACGAGCAGTACTTC
cdr3_aa: CASSLGLAYEQYF

j_call: TRBJ2-7
clone_size: .
d_call: .
v_call: TRBV7-9
cdr3_nt: TGTGCCAGCAGCTTAGCAGGAGGCGGCGAGCAGTACTTC
cdr3_aa: CASSLAGGGEQYF

j_call: TRBJ2-2
clone_size: many
d_call: TRBD2
v_call: TRBV5-1
cdr3_nt: TGCGCCAGCAGCTTGGGACTAGCTCGGGGATCGGGGGAGCTGTTTTTT
cdr3_aa: CASSLGLARGSGELFF

j_call: TRBJ1-2
clone_size: .
d_call: TRBD1
v_call: TRBV28
cdr3_nt: TGTGCCAGCAGTTCCCGGGACAGGGTCTACTATGGCTACACCTTC
cdr3_aa: CASSSRDRVYYGYTF

j_call: TRBJ1-3
clone_size: .
d_call: .
v_call: TRBV18
cdr3_nt: TGTGCCAGCTCACCTGCCGTAATTACAGGGTCCAATGGAAACACCATATATTTT
cdr3_aa: CASSPAVITGSNGNTIYF

j_call: TRBJ2-1
clone_size: .
d_call: TRBD2
v_call: TRBV2
cdr3_nt: TGTGCCAGCAGTGGGGGGACTAGCGGGATCGGGGTTGATGAGCAGTTCTTC
cdr3_aa: CASSGGTSGIGVDEQFF

j_call: TRBJ2-7
clone_size: .
d_call: .
v_call: TRBV7-2
cdr3_nt: TGTGCCAGCAGCTTAGAGGCAAGCTCCTACGAGCAGTACTTC
cdr3_aa: CASSLEASSYEQYF

j_call: TRBJ2-5
clone_size: once
d_call: .
v_call: TRBV28
cdr3_nt: TGTGCCAGCAGCCCTGGGGCCGAAGAGACCCAGTACTTC
cdr3_aa: CASSPGAEETQYF

j_call: TRBJ1-4
clone_size: .
d_call: .
v_call: TRBV4-1
cdr3_nt: TGCGCCAGCAGCCAAACGGGAGGCACTAATGAAAAACTGTTTTTT
cdr3_aa: CASSQTGGTNEKLFF

j_call: TRBJ1-1
clone_size: medium-sized
d_call: .
v_call: TRBV29-1
cdr3_nt: TGCAGCGTTGCCTCCGGGGCGTCGAACACTGAAGCTTTCTTT
cdr3_aa: CSVASGASNTEAFF

j_call: TRBJ1-1
clone_size: .
d_call: TRBD1
v_call: TRBV6-5
cdr3_nt: TGTGCCAGCAGTACACGGACAGGGAGTACTGAAGCTTTCTTT
cdr3_aa: CASSTRTGSTEAFF

j_call: TRBJ2-1
clone_size: .
d_call: .
v_call: TRBV7-2
cdr3_nt: TGTGCCAGCAGCTCCGCACGGAACAATGAGCAGTTCTTC
cdr3_aa: CASSSARNNEQFF

j_call: TRBJ2-7
clone_size: .
d_call: .
v_call: TRBV9
cdr3_nt: TGTGCCAGCAGCCCCAGTACCGGTGGGCAGTACTTC
cdr3_aa: CASSPSTGGQYF

j_call: TRBJ2-3
clone_size: .
d_call: TRBD2
v_call: TRBV5-4
cdr3_nt: TGTGCCAGCAGGCCCCCGCGGGGGAGGGACCACACAGATACGCAGTATTTT
cdr3_aa: CASRPPRGRDHTDTQYF

j_call: TRBJ2-7
clone_size: .
d_call: TRBD2
v_call: TRBV5-1
cdr3_nt: TGCGCCAGCAGCTTGGGATCGGGAGGGCCTCCGGTTTCCTTCTTC
cdr3_aa: CASSLGSGGPPVSFF

j_call: TRBJ2-3
clone_size: .
d_call: .
v_call: TRBV19
cdr3_nt: TGTGCCTCCCGACAGGTAGCTAGCACAGATATGCAGTATTTT
cdr3_aa: CASRQVASTDMQYF

j_call: TRBJ2-2
clone_size: .
d_call: .
v_call: TRBV12-5
cdr3_nt: TGTGCTAGTGGTTTGGTAGTGGGCAGGGGCTTTACCGGGGAGCTGTTTTTT
cdr3_aa: CASGLVVGRGFTGELFF

j_call: TRBJ1-1
clone_size: few
d_call: .
v_call: TRBV28
cdr3_nt: TGTGCCAGCAGTTTCCCTAACACTGAAGCTTTCTTT
cdr3_aa: CASSFPNTEAFF

j_call: TRBJ2-7
clone_size: once
d_call: .
v_call: TRBV19
cdr3_nt: TGTGCCAGTAGTATAGATTTTTTTTCGGGTTCAAGCGAGCAGTACTTC
cdr3_aa: CASSIDFFSGSSEQYF